This record looks at one T cell receptor beta chain sequence and its context. Its antigen is not identified. The CDR3 sequence is 14 residues long. The J segment lost 7 bases and the V segment lost 3 bases, leaving 8 bases of the junction unmatched. The germline V gene has CDR1 MNHEY and CDR2 SVGAGI. This record belongs to a study of cytomegalovirus exposure and HLA in healthy donors. This table comes from immunoSEQ multiplex PCR, and its TCRdb copy is limited to in-frame clones, with some not included. Here the sample spans a few hundred thousand clones, nearly 90% being singletons. Study-wide points: Most observed TCR sequences were rare, whereas some public TCRs were detected in many donors. There were 150 or so TCR beta chains listed as cytomegalovirus-associated.

This receptor was identified in a woman between 18 and 29 years old in good health and CMV-seronegative. The rearrangement joins TRBV6-5 to TRBJ1-2, with TRBD1 matching over 7 bases. The sequencing input was PBMCs. The CDR3, as DNA: TGTGCCAGCAGTTATAGGGGGACAGTCAGTGGCTACACCTTC. This translates into CASSYRGTVSGYTF.